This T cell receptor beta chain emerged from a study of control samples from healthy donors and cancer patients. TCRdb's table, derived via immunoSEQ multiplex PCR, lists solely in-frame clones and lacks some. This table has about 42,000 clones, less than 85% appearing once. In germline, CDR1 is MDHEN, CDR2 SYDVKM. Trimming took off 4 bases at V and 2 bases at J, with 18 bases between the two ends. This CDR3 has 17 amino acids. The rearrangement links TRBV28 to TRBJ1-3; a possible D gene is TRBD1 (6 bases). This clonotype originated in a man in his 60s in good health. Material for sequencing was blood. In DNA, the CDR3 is TGTGCCAGCAGTTCGCCCAGGGGAAGGGGTACTGGAAACACCATATATTTT. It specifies CASSSPRGRGTGNTIYF.